This T cell receptor beta chain was identified in a study of blood T cell repertoires in COVID-19. Study background: From T cells, B-cell-depleted T cells, or PBMCs came the material, which was cDNA or gDNA.

In the original workflow: Amplification with reference gene primers provided the estimates of nucleated cell counts. Clones were read by immunoSEQ multiplex PCR, and TCRdb kept only the in-frame ones, dropping some. That table is the source of V, J and clone size, and D and trimming were worked out from the DNA. Of 75,000 to 95,000 clones listed, about four fifths are singletons. Germline V gene lookup returns CDR1 MDHEN and CDR2 SYDVKM. The CDR3 length is 12 residues. With 2 bases removed from V and 9 bases from J, the gap between germline ends came to 8 bases. Sequenced input: peripheral blood. The clonotype was recovered from a woman between 40 and 55 years old with active or convalescent COVID-19. The chain combines TRBV28 with TRBJ2-4; D is ambiguous. The CDR3 spells CASSLPYSIQYF. CDR3 in DNA: TGTGCCAGCAGTTTACCGTATAGCATTCAGTACTTC.